What follows are 7 T cell receptor delta chains derived from one specimen sequenced in a study of human gamma delta and Vdelta1 T cells listed by TCRdb under 2018. Library preparation employed PCR. This sample was sequenced with an Illumina MiSeq. For TCRdb, the public reads were processed anew by CATT, and duplicate DNA sequences were folded into one row. Counted in this sample were about 6,300 delta-chain clones; 41% of them appeared once. More than 8.5% of the sample rests with the top ten. These receptors are not linked to any known antigen. Source material: Vdelta1 gamma-delta T cells from blood grown in culture (DOT cells). Reading the label with the study, this specimen's cell subset or site is: Delta One T cells, in vitro expanded/differentiated Vd1+ gamma-delta T cells. Every receptor here comes from a human donor in good health.

The chain combines TRDV1 with TRDJ1, with 9 bases fitting TRDD3. The germline V gene encodes CDR1 TSWWSYY and CDR2 QGS. The trim removed 3 bases at V and 0 bases at J, leaving 23 bases unmatched. CDR3 length: 22 residues. The CDR3 here is CALGEPTHLHTGGTLYTDKLIF. In nucleotides, the CDR3 is TGTGCTCTTGGGGAGCCCACCCACCTCCACACTGGGGGAACCCTGTACACCGATAAACTCATCTTT.

This chain links TRDV1 with TRDJ1; D possibly corresponds to TRDD3 (8 bases). Deletions cut 2 bases from V and 1 base from J, with 41 bases between. The CDR3 runs to 25 residues. Germline V gives CDR1 TSWWSYY, CDR2 QGS. CDR3 residues: CALGEFLQPPTGLGAKASTTDKLIF. CDR3 bases: TGTGCTCTTGGGGAATTCCTACAACCTCCCACGGGACTGGGGGCTAAGGCCAGTACCACCGATAAACTCATCTTT.

The genes are TRDV1 and TRDJ1, with 10 nucleotides matching TRDD3. Per germline, CDR1 TSWWSYY and CDR2 QGS. The CDR3 is 22 amino acids. Trimming cost V 0 bases and J 3 bases; bases outside gene matches: 22. As DNA, the CDR3 is TGTGCTCTTGGGGAACTCCCCCTCCACCAGGGACTGGGGGATTTGGGCCCCGATAAACTCATCTTT. Translating it yields CALGELPLHQGLGDLGPDKLIF.

The V call is TRDV1, the J call TRDJ1; the D gene is possibly TRDD3 (6 bases). The CDR3 totals 21 residues. Between the trimmed V and J ends, which lost 0 bases and 0 bases, there was a span of 26 bases. The germline gives CDR1 TSWWSYY, CDR2 QGS. CDR3 in DNA: TGTGCTCTTGGGGAACTCCCTCCATCGGGGATTTGGGGGGTAAACACCGATAAACTCATCTTT. It specifies CALGELPPSGIWGVNTDKLIF.

Of note for this clone: Other nucleotide sequences from this sample produce the same CDR3. The chain couples TRDV1 to TRDJ1; 9 bases line up with TRDD3. CDR3 length equals 20 residues. V shed 0 bases, J shed 2 bases, and the junction held 16 bases outside the gene matches. Germline lookup yields CDR1 TSWWSYY and CDR2 QGS. CDR3 nucleotide sequence: TGTGCTCTTGGGGAACTTATAACCCACTGGGGGAAAAGGGAGACCGATAAACTCATCTTT. Its translation is CALGELITHWGKRETDKLIF.

This chain links TRDV1 with TRDJ1, with D possibly being TRDD2 (9 bases). CDR3 length equals 23 residues. The V gene's germline CDR1 is TSWWSYY and CDR2 QGS. Deletions cut 3 bases from V and 2 bases from J, with 37 bases between. CDR3 protein: CALGDPSFLPPTTGGSRTDKLIF. For the CDR3, the DNA is TGTGCTCTTGGGGACCCTTCCTTCCTACCCCCGACTACTGGGGGGTCCCGGACCGATAAACTCATCTTT.

This rearrangement joins TRDV1 to TRDJ1, with TRDD3 matching over 8 bases. The CDR3 sequence is 18 residues long. J was trimmed by 0 bases and V by 9 bases; bases with no gene match: 18. CDR1 is TSWWSYY and CDR2 is QGS in the germline V gene. The CDR3 is CALGGGFPVLGDTDKLIF. CDR3 sequence (DNA): TGTGCTCTAGGAGGGGGCTTCCCCGTACTGGGGGACACCGATAAACTCATCTTT.